Included here is one T cell receptor beta chain sequence, with context. Its antigen is undetermined. The PCR ran on 60 Vbeta and 13 Jbeta primers. Generated by immunoSEQ multiplex PCR, the TCRdb table keeps only in-frame clones and is missing some. The data contain under 250,000 clones, around four fifths of them singletons. The ends were cut back, 1 base at V and 2 bases at J, with 6 bases in the middle. CDR1 SGHAT and CDR2 FQNNGV come from the germline V gene. This CDR3 spans 13 amino acids. This entry is derived from a study of cytomegalovirus exposure and HLA in healthy donors. Overall study results and limits: By a later analysis, the bulk of CMV-associated TCR beta chains appeared HLA-restricted. Most sequenced TCRs were rare (though some public TCRs occurred in many donors).

V and J are TRBV11-2 and TRBJ2-7; no definite D call. The clonotype was recovered from a woman aged 40 to 55 in good health and CMV-seronegative. Input material: PBMCs. As DNA, the CDR3 is TGTGCCAGCAGCTTAGGCAGGACCTACGAGCAGTACTTC. Translating it yields CASSLGRTYEQYF.